What follows describes a single T cell receptor beta chain. The repertoire was sequenced with immunoSEQ multiplex PCR; TCRdb's copy has only in-frame clones and lacks some. The sample gives more than 55,000 clones, 94% of which show up once; just over 2.5% is in the top ten. This sample was taken from a study of T cell changes during pregnancy in multiple sclerosis. The CDR3 runs to 12 residues. The germline CDR1 and CDR2 sequences are SQVTM and ANQGSEA. The V end lost 6 bases, the J end lost 13 bases, and 21 bases lay between the germline ends. The chain couples TRBV29-1 to TRBJ1-1, with D perhaps matching TRBD1 (5 bases). This clonotype was sampled from a female donor with multiple sclerosis, enrolled in a pregnancy study. The sequencing used CD8+ T cells from peripheral blood mononuclear cells, collected after pregnancy. CDR3 region: CSVTSRGLYGFF. CDR3 DNA: TGCAGCGTCACCTCGAGGGGACTTTATGGTTTCTTT.